A single sample is the source of the 24 T cell receptor beta chains below, sequenced in a study of T cell repertoires in cytomegalovirus infection. Each CDR3 protein is one row after TCRdb ran MiXCR on the reads. The data show tens of thousands of distinct CDR3 sequences, around 20% seen once. Their antigen targets remain unknown. This specimen consisted of CD8+ T cells from cultured PBMCs, obtained from culture after CMV antigen stimulation. The receptors derive from a human donor in good health (CMV status not recorded). Some clones in this sample may be carry-over from other donors' samples.

There are a few counts of this clonotype. J is TRBJ1-2 and V is TRBV9; TRBD1 is a possible D gene (6 bases). The CDR3 extends over 16 amino acids. V lost 4 bases and J 6 bases, leaving 22 bases between the germline ends. Germline V gene sequence: CDR1 SGDLS, CDR2 YYNGEE. CDR3 sequence reads: CASSLRGTTIGDGYTF. CDR3 in DNA: TGTGCCAGCAGCCTTCGCGGGACAACAATTGGGGATGGCTACACCTTC.

This clonotype has just one count. V and J are TRBV7-6 and TRBJ1-3; D is unclear. V was shortened by 6 bases and J by 0 bases, with 18 bases between the two germline ends. The CDR3 totals 17 residues. The germline V gene encodes CDR1 SGHVS and CDR2 FNYEAQ. Here the CDR3 DNA reads TGTGCCAGCAGTCACGATAGCGCTGTGGGCTCTGGAAACACCATATATTTT. The encoded protein is CASSHDSAVGSGNTIYF.

The table lists this clonotype with a few counts. The chain couples TRBV7-2 to TRBJ2-5, with 8 bases that match TRBD2. The V gene end was trimmed by 5 bases and the J gene end by 4 bases; junction bases not matched to a gene: 12. The length of the CDR3 is 16 residues. Germline CDR1 and CDR2: SGHTA and FQGNSA. CDR3 in amino acids: CASSPNDGGARETQYF. CDR3 coding DNA: TGTGCCAGCAGCCCTAACGACGGGGGGGCGCGAGAGACCCAGTACTTC.

A few counts support this clonotype. The V and J genes are TRBV12-3 or TRBV12-4 and TRBJ2-3; TRBD2 agrees at 10 bases. Trimming cost V 6 bases and J 5 bases; bases outside gene matches: 8. CDR3 length: 15 amino acids. CDR3 residues: CASSLISGGLDTQYF. The CDR3 nucleotides read TGTGCCAGCAGCCTTATTAGCGGGGGGTTAGATACGCAGTATTTT.

In DNA, the CDR3 is TGTGCCGGGAGCTCCTACAATGAGCAGTTCTTC. Its protein is CAGSSYNEQFF. This chain uses TRBV7-8 with TRBJ2-1; possibly TRBD2 for D (5 bases). The CDR3 is made up of 11 amino acids. V shed 11 bases and J shed 0 bases, with 5 bases lying between them. Germline loops: CDR1 SGHVS, CDR2 FQNEAQ.

This clonotype came up a few times. The gene calls are TRBV12-3 or TRBV12-4 and TRBJ2-1, with D uncertain. The CDR3 contains 15 residues. The V gene lost 8 bases and the J gene lost 4 bases, with 18 bases spanning the gap. The CDR3 DNA reads as TGTGCCAGCTCTTTGTTTCCTATAGCTTACAATGAGCAGTTCTTC. Protein: CASSLFPIAYNEQFF.

This clonotype qualifies as medium-sized. This rearrangement joins TRBV6-1 to TRBJ1-1; the D is unclear. The V gene's germline CDR1 is MNHNS and CDR2 SASEGT. Trimming shortened V by 0 bases and J by 4 bases, and 6 bases separated the two germline ends. The CDR3 is made up of 13 amino acids. This chain's CDR3 is CASSEAGITEAFF. CDR3 DNA sequence: TGTGCCAGCAGTGAAGCCGGGATCACTGAAGCTTTCTTT.

The chain employs TRBV5-1 and TRBJ1-1; D is ambiguous. The germline CDR1 and CDR2 sequences are SGHRS and YFSETQ. The V gene lost 0 bases and the J gene lost 4 bases, with 10 bases spanning the gap. The CDR3 totals 14 residues. The CDR3 coding sequence is TGCGCCAGCAGCTTGGAGATCGAGATCACTGAAGCTTTCTTT. This gives the protein CASSLEIEITEAFF.

This clonotype has more than one count but fewer than ten. This chain connects TRBV6-5 to TRBJ1-6; D unresolved. Trimming shortened V by 2 bases and J by 0 bases, and 2 bases separated the two germline ends. The CDR3 sequence is 14 residues long. Germline loops: CDR1 MNHEY, CDR2 SVGAGI. The DNA of the CDR3 is TGTGCCAGCAGTTACGACTCCTATAATTCACCCCTCCACTTT. Its translation is CASSYDSYNSPLHF.

This chain connects TRBV12-3 or TRBV12-4 to TRBJ1-2; 8 nucleotides match TRBD1. The CDR3 is made up of 18 amino acids. After removal of 5 bases from V and 2 bases from J, the junction contained 16 bases not matched to a gene. CDR3 amino acids: CASSAGLGTGHWNYGYTF. CDR3 DNA sequence: TGTGCCAGCAGTGCAGGCCTGGGGACAGGTCACTGGAACTATGGCTACACCTTC.

This clonotype was observed a few times. V gene TRBV7-3 combines with J gene TRBJ2-2; tentatively, D is TRBD2 (6 bases). V gave up 5 bases and J gave up 5 bases, with 9 bases separating them. The CDR3 has 13 residues. In germline, CDR1 is SGHTA, CDR2 FQGTGA. CDR3 nucleotides: TGTGCCAGCAGCCTACTAGCTACCGGGGAGCTGTTTTTT. Its protein product is CASSLLATGELFF.

The chain couples TRBV27 to TRBJ2-7; D is uncertain. Per germline, CDR1 MNHEY and CDR2 SMNVEV (reference sequence). The CDR3 runs 14 residues. V dropped 1 base and J dropped 10 bases, with 17 bases sitting between them. The CDR3: CASSLFQDATEQYF. Here the CDR3 DNA reads TGTGCCAGCAGTTTATTCCAGGATGCTACGGAACAGTACTTC.

This chain connects TRBV7-6 to TRBJ1-4, with D unresolved. V was shortened by 1 base and J by 7 bases, with 13 bases between the two germline ends. Germline CDR1 SGHVS, CDR2 FNYEAQ. The CDR3 consists of 15 residues. CDR3 protein: CASSLGRGSSEKLFF. The CDR3 nucleotides read TGTGCCAGCAGCTTAGGGCGTGGGTCTAGTGAAAAACTGTTTTTT.

This clonotype appeared a few times. The chain recombines TRBV4-1 with TRBJ2-7; D gene ambiguous. Germline CDR1 is MGHRA and CDR2 is YSYEKL. Trimming took off 1 base at V and 2 bases at J, with 6 bases between the two ends. This CDR3 is built from 13 residues. CDR3 in DNA: TGCGCCAGCAGCCAAGCGCCGACCTACGAGCAGTACTTC. Residues: CASSQAPTYEQYF.

V gene TRBV7-6 combines with J gene TRBJ1-1; D not certain. There are 14 residues in the CDR3. Between the trimmed V and J ends, which lost 0 bases and 1 base, there was a span of 6 bases. The germline gives CDR1 SGHVS, CDR2 FNYEAQ. CDR3 sequence: CASSLAYGNTEAFF. DNA for the CDR3: TGTGCCAGCAGCTTAGCGTATGGGAACACTGAAGCTTTCTTT.

The chain is built from TRBV7-8 and TRBJ2-7; 7 bases match TRBD1. The V segment lost 3 bases and the J segment 0 bases; nucleotides outside the gene matches: 8. CDR3 length equals 16 residues. CDR1 and CDR2 (germline): SGHVS, FQNEAQ. The CDR3 region has the DNA TGTGCCAGCAGCTTCCGGACAGGCTTTAGCTCCTACGAGCAGTACTTC. Its translation is CASSFRTGFSSYEQYF.

The rearrangement links TRBV7-6 to TRBJ2-7; D uncertain. The CDR3 length is 15 residues. Germline CDR1 is SGHVS and CDR2 is FNYEAQ. Between the trimmed V and J ends, which lost 0 bases and 0 bases, there was a span of 9 bases. CDR3 sequence (DNA): TGTGCCAGCAGCTTAGCCCGGCTGAGCTCCTACGAGCAGTACTTC. The encoded protein is CASSLARLSSYEQYF.

Only a few counts were recorded for this clonotype. The V gene is TRBV28, the J gene TRBJ1-2, with 9 nucleotides matching TRBD1. This CDR3 contains 13 residues. With 5 bases clipped from V and 5 bases from J, the junction kept 3 bases outside the gene matches. Per germline, CDR1 MDHEN and CDR2 SYDVKM. CDR3 bases: TGTGCCAGCAGTCCACAGGGGGCTTATGGCTACACCTTC. Translation: CASSPQGAYGYTF.

The chain couples TRBV19 to TRBJ1-1; a possible D gene is TRBD1 (5 bases). Trimming removed 9 bases at V and 4 bases at J, with 15 bases between. The CDR3 runs 13 residues. Germline V CDR1 and CDR2: LNHDA, SQIVND (reference sequence). CDR3 sequence: CASGYSGVTEAFF. Here the CDR3 DNA reads TGTGCCAGCGGATACTCGGGGGTCACTGAAGCTTTCTTT. The whole variable domain, remainder taken from reference TRBV19 and TRBJ1-1, is DGGITQSPKYLFRKEGQNVTLSCEQNLNHDAMYWYRQDPGQGLRLIYYSQIVNDFQKGDIAEGYSVSREKKESFPLTVTSAQKNPTAFYLCASGYSGVTEAFFGQGTRLTVV.

There are a few counts of this clonotype. V usage is TRBV11-2 and J usage is TRBJ2-2; 7 positions agree with TRBD1. After removal of 1 base from V and 6 bases from J, the junction contained 2 bases not matched to a gene. The V gene's germline CDR1 is SGHAT and CDR2 FQNNGV. The CDR3 has 14 residues. For the CDR3, the DNA is TGTGCCAGCAGCTTAGGCCAGGGGGCCGGGGAGCTGTTTTTT. Protein: CASSLGQGAGELFF.

This clonotype was counted at least ten times. This chain connects TRBV7-2 to TRBJ1-1; tentatively, D is TRBD1 (6 bases). The V gene lost 5 bases and the J gene lost 1 base, with 11 bases spanning the gap. The CDR3 extends over 14 amino acids. Looked up from germline, CDR1 is SGHTA and CDR2 is FQGNSA. CDR3 DNA: TGTGCCAGCAGCCCACAAGGGGGGAACACTGAAGCTTTCTTT. This encodes CASSPQGGNTEAFF.

The rearrangement joins TRBV7-9 to TRBJ2-7, with 7 positions matching TRBD1. The CDR3 is 13 amino acids. V was clipped by 3 bases and J by 5 bases; unmatched bases: 4. The germline CDR1 and CDR2 sequences are SEHNR and FQNEAQ (reference sequence). The CDR3 DNA follows: TGTGCCAGCAGCTTCGGGACAGTGGACGAGCAGTACTTC. It specifies CASSFGTVDEQYF.

A few counts support this clonotype. The chain is built from TRBV7-2 and TRBJ1-2, with TRBD1 matching over 12 bases. The length of the CDR3 is 16 residues. Germline V gene data show CDR1 as SGHTA and CDR2 as FQGNSA. With 2 bases clipped from V and 6 bases from J, the junction kept 7 bases outside the gene matches. The DNA for the CDR3 is TGTGCCAGCAGCTTACATACGGGACAGGGGGCGGATGGCTACACCTTC. It yields the protein CASSLHTGQGADGYTF.

This clonotype appeared a few times. The chain uses TRBV7-2 and TRBJ1-4; TRBD1 matches 9 bases. Germline V lookup: CDR1 SGHTA, CDR2 FQGNSA. The junction had 5 bases not matched to a gene; V was cut back by 3 bases and J by 3 bases. The length of the CDR3 is 16 residues. CDR3 coding DNA: TGTGCCAGCAGCTTCCACAGGGGGCCGGCTAATGAAAAACTGTTTTTT. It specifies CASSFHRGPANEKLFF.